Following are 27 T cell receptor beta chains from one sample sequenced in a study of blood T cells in healthy people across ages. For the second PCR, which ran for about 6 to 11 cycles, a sample-barcoded 5' primer and a J-beta primer mix were used. TCRdb reprocessed the 5' RACE reads via MiXCR and lists one record per CDR3 protein. The sample includes hundreds of thousands of distinct CDR3 sequences, approximately 44% of them seen just once. The sequencing sample was made of blood. Receptors originate from a man in his 60s in good health.

This clonotype is a singleton in its sample. The chain has TRBV21-1 and TRBJ2-5; TRBD2 was called by the table and not checked on the DNA. Gene TRBJ2-7 matches the end of the DNA better, so the J call may be wrong. TRBV21-1 is given as a pseudogene. The CDR3 has 16 residues. The CDR3 nucleotides read TGTGCCAGCAGCTCGCGGATTAGCGGGAAGTATTACGAGCAGTACTTC. Its protein is CASSSRISGKYYEQYF.

This clonotype showed up just a few times. The V and J genes are TRBV6-2 or TRBV6-3 and TRBJ1-2; the D is unclear. V shed 4 bases and J shed 5 bases, with 8 bases lying between them. The CDR3 extends over 12 amino acids. The germline gives CDR1 MNHEY, CDR2 SVGEGT. Here the CDR3 reads CASSSRAYGYTF. The CDR3, as DNA: TGTGCCAGCAGTTCCCGGGCGTATGGCTACACCTTC.

This clonotype was found many times. The rearrangement joins TRBV27 to TRBJ2-3; TRBD2 might be the D (6 bases). V shed 5 bases and J shed 1 base, with 16 bases lying between them. CDR3 size: 16 residues. The germline CDR1 and CDR2 sequences are MNHEY and SMNVEV (reference sequence). CDR3 in amino acids: CASSPHRGSGTDTQYF. CDR3 sequence (DNA): TGTGCCAGCAGTCCCCACCGGGGGTCAGGCACAGATACGCAGTATTTT.

The chain is built from TRBV20-1 and TRBJ2-2; the match to TRBD2 covers 8 bases. V dropped 0 bases and J dropped 5; count of bases not matched to a gene: 5. This CDR3 is built from 15 residues. Germline values: CDR1 DFQATT, CDR2 SNEGSKA (reference sequence). The CDR3 loop reads CSARDPRGGTGELFF. Written as DNA, the CDR3 is TGCAGTGCTAGAGACCCCCGCGGGGGGACCGGGGAGCTGTTTTTT.

This sequence joins TRBV10-3 and TRBJ2-7, with TRBD1 as a possible D gene (6 bases). From germline, CDR1 is ENHRY and CDR2 SYGVKD. V dropped 8 bases and J dropped 0 bases, with 8 bases sitting between them. The CDR3 has 12 residues. The CDR3 protein is CAIGDISYEQYF. The DNA for the CDR3 is TGTGCCATCGGGGACATCTCCTACGAGCAGTACTTC.

The chain employs TRBV4-3 and TRBJ1-4, with D hard to call. CDR3 length equals 16 residues. The ends were cut back, 0 bases at V and 8 bases at J, with 16 bases in the middle. In germline, CDR1 is LGHNA, CDR2 YSLEER. CDR3 sequence reads: CASSQDAVRDGEKLFF. CDR3 nucleotides: TGCGCCAGCAGCCAAGACGCCGTAAGGGATGGAGAAAAACTGTTTTTT.

The chain recombines TRBV6-1 with TRBJ2-3, with TRBD1 as a possible D gene (6 bases). Trimming cost V 6 bases and J 2 bases, with 15 bases left between them. In germline, CDR1 is MNHNS, CDR2 SASEGT. CDR3 length: 15 amino acids. The DNA for the CDR3 is TGTGCCAGCAGAGACAGGTCCCCCTTCACAGATACGCAGTATTTT. It yields the protein CASRDRSPFTDTQYF.

This chain links TRBV20-1 with TRBJ1-1, with D maybe TRBD1 (5 bases). The germline CDR1 and CDR2 sequences are DFQATT and SNEGSKA (reference sequence). Trimming stripped 3 bases from V and 2 bases from J, with 16 bases between. This CDR3 spans 15 amino acids. In nucleotides, the CDR3 is TGCAGTGCTAGGGGGGTTACGACAGCAAACACTGAAGCTTTCTTT. It yields the protein CSARGVTTANTEAFF.

The chain joins TRBV3-1 to TRBJ1-2; the D gene is possibly TRBD1 (5 bases). The CDR3 has 14 residues. Trimming removed 0 bases at V and 7 bases at J, with 12 bases between. Germline assignment: CDR1 LGHDT and CDR2 YNNKEL (reference sequence). In DNA, the CDR3 is TGTGCCAGCAGCCAAGAAACCGGGGGGACTGGCTACACCTTC. Encoded protein: CASSQETGGTGYTF. Combining the CDR3 with reference TRBV3-1 and TRBJ1-2 gives the whole variable domain DTAVSQTPKYLVTQMGNDKSIKCEQNLGHDTMYWYKQDSKKFLKIMFSYNNKELIINETVPNRFSPKSPDKAHLNLHINSLELGDSAVYFCASSQETGGTGYTFGSGTRLTVV.

Only a few counts were recorded for this clonotype. The chain combines TRBV25-1 with TRBJ2-1, with TRBD2 as a possible D gene (7 bases). This CDR3 spans 15 amino acids. Looked up from germline, CDR1 is MGHDK and CDR2 is SYGVNS. V lost 6 bases to trimming and J lost 4 bases, with 16 bases between them. The CDR3 DNA reads TGTGCCAGCAGAGGGGAGGGGGGACTGTACAATGAGCAGTTCTTC. Protein product: CASRGEGGLYNEQFF.

This rearrangement joins TRBV20-1 to TRBJ2-4; D not certain. The end of the DNA aligns better with TRBJ2-5, so the J call may be wrong. Germline loops: CDR1 DFQATT, CDR2 SNEGSKA (reference sequence). The CDR3 runs 10 residues. The CDR3 nucleotides read TGCAGTGCTCCGGCGGAGACCCAGTACTTC. This codes for CSAPAETQYF.

This chain joins TRBV7-2 and TRBJ2-4, with D perhaps matching TRBD1 (6 bases). TRBJ2-7 matches the DNA end more closely, so the J call is doubtful. Germline values: CDR1 SGHTA, CDR2 FQGNSA. CDR3 length: 14 residues. The CDR3 DNA follows: TGTGCCAGCAGCCCCCCAGGGGTCCTCCACGAGCAGTACTTC. It yields the protein CASSPPGVLHEQYF.

Only a few counts were recorded for this clonotype. V and J are TRBV6-1 and TRBJ2-3; 15 nucleotides line up with TRBD2. The CDR3 consists of 17 residues. Germline V gene sequence: CDR1 MNHNS, CDR2 SASEGT. V was pared by 6 bases and J by 2 bases, with 6 bases of the junction left unmatched. The CDR3 loop is CASRLGTSGGLTDTQYF. Written as DNA, the CDR3 is TGTGCCAGCAGGCTCGGGACTAGCGGGGGGCTCACAGATACGCAGTATTTT.

The V call is TRBV11-2, the J call TRBJ2-7; D gene uncertain. Germline values: CDR1 SGHAT, CDR2 FQNNGV. The CDR3 is 14 amino acids. V lost 4 bases, J lost 1 base, and 11 bases lay in between. DNA for the CDR3: TGTGCCAGCAGCTCCAGGTCTCCGTCCTACGAGCAGTACTTC. This encodes CASSSRSPSYEQYF.

This clonotype came up a few times. The chain has TRBV5-1 and TRBJ2-5; 9 bases are shared with TRBD2. V shed 4 bases and J 0 bases; nucleotides not matched to a gene: 10. The CDR3 loop spans 17 amino acids. The germline V gene encodes CDR1 SGHRS and CDR2 YFSETQ. The CDR3, as DNA: TGCGCCAGCAGCCACGGGGGGGCTAGCGGGGACCAAGAGACCCAGTACTTC. It specifies CASSHGGASGDQETQYF.

This clonotype was counted a single time. The V gene is TRBV4-1, the J gene TRBJ1-1; TRBD1 might be the D (6 bases). The germline CDR1 and CDR2 sequences are MGHRA and YSYEKL. The CDR3 is 19 residues long. V was clipped by 4 bases and J by 0 bases, with 24 bases between them. In DNA, the CDR3 is TGCGCCAGCAGCCCCCACGGGGGCGGGGAGGGGACGATGAACACTGAAGCTTTCTTT. It yields the protein CASSPHGGGEGTMNTEAFF.

About this clonotype itself: A junction end diverges from the germline sequence, so it may reflect a read error. The chain uses TRBV10-3 and TRBJ1-2; tentative D call: TRBD1 (6 bases). The CDR3 totals 16 residues. CDR1 and CDR2 from the germline V gene are ENHRY and SYGVKD. The CDR3 loop reads CAVSEGGGQANYGYTF. The CDR3 DNA sequence: TGTGCCGTCAGTGAGGGGGGCGGACAAGCTAACTATGGCTACACCTTC.

V and J are TRBV12-3 or TRBV12-4 and TRBJ2-5, with D perhaps matching TRBD1 (6 bases). This CDR3 spans 14 amino acids. V was cut by 5 bases and J by 1 base, with 11 bases left in between. CDR3 amino acids: CASSPADSQETQYF. CDR3 in DNA: TGTGCCAGCAGTCCGGCGGACAGCCAAGAGACCCAGTACTTC.

Comment on this clonotype: This clone may be a read error of a much larger clone one base away. The rearrangement uses TRBV5-6 and TRBJ2-7; D is unclear. In germline, CDR1 is SGHDT, CDR2 YYEEEE. The V gene lost 4 bases and the J gene lost 9 bases, with 20 bases spanning the gap. The CDR3 consists of 14 residues. Written as DNA, the CDR3 is TGTGCCAGCAGCGTAGGTCCAGGTCGAGGAACGCAGTACTTC. It specifies CASSVGPGRGTQYF.

This clonotype has a handful of counts. V is TRBV12-3 or TRBV12-4 and J is TRBJ1-2, with unresolved D. The CDR3 runs 11 residues. V lost 7 bases and J lost 8, with 11 bases in between. CDR3 sequence (DNA): TGTGCCAGCACCTCCGGCGGGGGCTACACCTTC. Its translation: CASTSGGGYTF.

The chain links TRBV3-1 to TRBJ1-2; 7 nucleotides align to TRBD1. CDR3 size: 13 residues. The J segment lost 5 bases and the V segment lost 3 bases, leaving 3 bases of the junction unmatched. Germline V gene lookup returns CDR1 LGHDT and CDR2 YNNKEL (reference sequence). In DNA, the CDR3 is TGTGCCAGCAGCCAGGAGGGACAGTATGGCTACACCTTC. Translated, it gives CASSQEGQYGYTF.

This chain links TRBV7-2 with TRBJ2-7; the D gene is possibly TRBD1 (6 bases). Between the trimmed V and J ends, which lost 1 base and 0 bases, there was a span of 10 bases. Germline V lookup: CDR1 SGHTA, CDR2 FQGNSA. The CDR3 totals 15 residues. The CDR3 DNA follows: TGTGCCAGCAGCTTAGGGGTACAGGGCTCCTACGAGCAGTACTTC. Translation gives CASSLGVQGSYEQYF.

In its sample, this clonotype was seen many times. The chain employs TRBV29-1 and TRBJ2-3, with 9 positions matching TRBD2. This CDR3 region has 14 residues. Germline V lookup: CDR1 SQVTM, CDR2 ANQGSEA. Trimming removed 7 bases from V and 5 bases from J; junction bases left unmatched: 10. CDR3 sequence (DNA): TGCAGCGCCCGCAAGGCTAGCGGGGTAGATACGCAGTATTTT. Protein: CSARKASGVDTQYF.

As regards this clonotype: It may be a read error: a sequence one base away is much more abundant. The chain recombines TRBV29-1 with TRBJ1-2, with D uncertain. The CDR3 is made up of 13 amino acids. CDR1 SQVTM and CDR2 ANQGSEA come from the germline V gene. CDR3 residues: CGVEVGNPYGYTF. CDR3 nucleotide sequence: TGCGGCGTTGAAGTGGGTAACCCTTATGGCTACACCTTC.

J is TRBJ2-3 and V is TRBV20-1, with 15 bases identical to TRBD2. Germline V gene data show CDR1 as DFQATT and CDR2 as SNEGSKA (reference sequence). The CDR3 spans 16 residues. Losses at the gene ends were 6 bases for V and 7 bases for J; bases not matched to a gene: 11. CDR3 loop: CSATSGTSGGTYTQYF. The CDR3 DNA follows: TGCAGTGCAACCTCCGGGACTAGCGGGGGGACCTATACGCAGTATTTT.

This sequence joins TRBV7-9 and TRBJ2-1, with 8 bases fitting TRBD1. The CDR3 totals 16 residues. Germline V gives CDR1 SEHNR, CDR2 FQNEAQ (reference sequence). With 3 bases clipped from V and 3 bases from J, the junction kept 7 bases outside the gene matches. The CDR3 loop reads CASSFLTGVSYNEQFF. DNA for the CDR3: TGTGCCAGCAGCTTCTTGACAGGGGTGAGCTACAATGAGCAGTTCTTC. Full variable domain (missing parts from reference TRBV7-9 and TRBJ2-1): DTGVSQNPRHKITKRGQNVTFRCDPISEHNRLYWYRQTLGQGPEFLTYFQNEAQLEKSRLLSDRFSAERPKGSFSTLEIQRTEQGDSAMYLCASSFLTGVSYNEQFFGPGTRLTVL.

On this clonotype itself: A much larger clonotype is one base distant, so this may be a read error. The chain has TRBV10-3 and TRBJ2-7; D is possibly TRBD2 (5 bases). Germline V CDR1 and CDR2: ENHRY, SYGVKD. Between the trimmed V and J ends, which lost 6 bases and 3 bases, there was a span of 12 bases. The CDR3 is made up of 13 amino acids. CDR3 sequence: CAIREVIRYEQYF. CDR3 nucleotides: TGTGCCATCAGGGAGGTAATTCGCTACGAGCAGTACTTC.